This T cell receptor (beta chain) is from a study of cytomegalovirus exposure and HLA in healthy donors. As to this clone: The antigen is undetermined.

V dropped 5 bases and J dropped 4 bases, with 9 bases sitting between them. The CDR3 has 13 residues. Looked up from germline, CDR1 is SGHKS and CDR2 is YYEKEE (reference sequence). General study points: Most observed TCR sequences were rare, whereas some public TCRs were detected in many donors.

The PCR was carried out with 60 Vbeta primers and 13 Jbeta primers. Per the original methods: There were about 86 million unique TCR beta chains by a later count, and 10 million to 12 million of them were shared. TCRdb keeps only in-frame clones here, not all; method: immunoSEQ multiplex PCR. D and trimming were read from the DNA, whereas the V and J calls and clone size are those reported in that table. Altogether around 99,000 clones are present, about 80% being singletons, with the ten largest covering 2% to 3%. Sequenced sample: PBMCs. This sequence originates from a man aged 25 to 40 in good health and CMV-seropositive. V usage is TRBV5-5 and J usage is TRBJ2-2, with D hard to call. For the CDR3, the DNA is TGTGCCAGCAGGCCTATAAGCACCGGGGAGCTGTTTTTT. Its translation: CASRPISTGELFF.